This note documents a single T cell receptor beta chain sequence. Its cognate antigen has yet to be identified. Per-base qualities were not stored, and no clone one base away is much larger. Patients with autoimmune disease history or receiving systemic immunosuppression were excluded from the trial. In every dose cohort, peripheral blood was drawn for TCR sequencing at baseline, cycle 4 day 1, and cycle 7 day 1. Samples were obtained from an open-label, multicenter, first-in-human phase I dose-escalation trial of ivuxolimab. The trial enrolled adults with locally advanced or metastatic head and neck squamous cell, hepatocellular, melanoma or renal cell carcinoma. CD4+ and CD8+ T cells were sorted separately from peripheral blood before TCR sequencing. This sample was taken from a study of OX40 agonist ivuxolimab in advanced cancers. Notes on the research overall: Ivuxolimab, which targeted the costimulatory receptor OX40 (CD134), was an agonistic, fully human IgG2 monoclonal antibody. Intravenous ivuxolimab was administered to patients every 2 weeks at six dose levels: 0.01, 0.1, 0.3, 1.5, 3 and 10 mg/kg. Peripheral TCRbeta sequencing aimed to test whether ivuxolimab altered TCR sequence diversity and caused clonal T-cell expansion. Among the roughly 50 dose-escalation patients, about 19 had hepatocellular carcinoma, 15 or so melanoma, 9 renal cell carcinoma and 9 head and neck cancer. In the dose-escalation cohort, about four fifths of patients were male, and the mean age was roughly 60 years with a range of roughly 20 to 85. Three dose-escalation patients achieved partial responses, one with hepatocellular carcinoma and two with cutaneous melanoma. The paper covers the monotherapy dose-escalation part of the phase I ivuxolimab trial, which included N ≈ 52 patients. Patients were allowed to have had prior anti-PD-1, anti-PD-L1 or anti-CTLA-4 therapy, and approximately 40% of the dose-escalation patients had previously received checkpoint inhibitors. Paper-wide results and their limitations: After ivuxolimab, more expanded clones were found on average in CD8+ T cells than in CD4+ T cells. At doses of 0.1 to 3.0 mg/kg, clonal expansion of both CD4+ and CD8+ blood T cells was observed from baseline to week 6. In the 0.1-3.0 mg/kg groups, partial responders had among the lowest normalized peripheral clonal expansion, particularly in CD8+ T cells. Which antigens the clonally expanded peripheral T cells were specific for was not determined. Low levels of normalized T-cell clonal expansion were also seen in some patients who did not respond.

To sequence the TCRbeta CDR3 region, genomic DNA was isolated from the sorted cells. The immunoSEQ Assay was used for sequencing of TCRbeta CDR3 regions. Imported from immuneACCESS, the table was reduced by TCRdb to in-frame sequences with V and J called. These copies leave out some clones; in studies compared against another copy, an unresolved V gene accounts for under half, and the cause of the remainder is not known. Recorded for this sample are 65,000 to 80,000 clones; nearly 95% of them occurred a single time. Less than 8% of the sample lies in the top ten. The sequenced sample was CD4+ or CD8+ T cells sorted from blood, obtained in a trial of the OX40 agonist ivuxolimab. The receptor was derived from an adult with an advanced solid tumor such as melanoma, head and neck, liver or kidney cancer.

The DNA is as follows: TGTGCCAGCAACGACCGGGACAGGAGTTACGAGCAGTACTTC. This sequence encodes CASNDRDRSYEQYF. The sequence links TRBV5-5 to TRBJ2-7; 8 nucleotides in the junction match TRBD1. The CDR3 spans 14 residues, from the cysteine through the phenylalanine. Left in the record is the CDR3 DNA by itself, 42 bases read in frame from the first base. Ends trimmed: V by 6 bases, J by 4 bases; bases unmatched to a gene: 9. The germline V gene (reference sequence) sets CDR1 to SGHKS and CDR2 to YYEKEE.